The clone carrying this TCR beta chain has a handful of counts. The antigen is unknown. The data derive from a study of T cells in Graves' hyperthyroidism and ophthalmopathy. The study's findings and limits: Using 13 V-J features, a model discriminated ophthalmopathy from stable hyperthyroidism.

Germline lookup yields CDR1 MGHDK and CDR2 SYGVNS. This CDR3 comprises 13 residues. Trimming stripped 4 bases from V and 4 bases from J, with 11 bases between. Exclusion of patients followed from uncontrolled infection, other autoimmune disease, pregnancy or lactation. Used for diagnoses were clinical symptoms, serum thyroxine and TRAb, thyroid ultrasound and orbital computed tomography. The study collected blood at first hyperthyroidism diagnosis, before any ophthalmopathy symptoms arose. Amplification of TCR beta CDR3 regions was performed using RNA transcripts as template. HTBI primers were employed in a first-round RT-PCR of the TCR CDR3. TCRdb itself ran the multiplex PCR reads through MiXCR, one entry per CDR3 protein. The sample contains approximately 620,000 distinct CDR3 sequences, about 14% of which appear only once.

This TCR derives from a woman in her twenties or thirties with Graves' hyperthyroidism that later progressed to Graves' ophthalmopathy. Sample: blood. V and J are TRBV25-1 and TRBJ2-7; perhaps TRBD1 as D (6 bases). This CDR3 reads CASSGRTGYEQYF. CDR3 bases: TGTGCCAGCAGTGGACGTACAGGGTACGAGCAGTACTTC.